The T cell receptor (beta chain) described here comes from a study of blood T cell repertoires in COVID-19. Study as a whole: Researchers got acute and convalescent COVID-19 samples from the United States, Italy and Spain.

In the original processing: Amplification of reference gene primers was used by the study to estimate nucleated cell counts. Data came from immunoSEQ multiplex PCR; TCRdb stores just in-frame clones and leaves some out. V and J calls and clone size are those listed in that table; D and trimming were worked out from the DNA. The table records a few hundred thousand clones, 70% to 90% of them present only once. The sequenced sample consisted of peripheral blood. This TCR was recovered from a woman aged 18-29 years who had recovered from COVID-19.

The CDR3 sequence is CASSAISGLAEAFF. In DNA form, the CDR3 reads TGTGCCAGCAGCGCCATATCTGGGCTTGCTGAAGCTTTCTTT. The gene calls are TRBV5-6 and TRBJ1-1; no clear D. Trimming cost V 4 bases and J 6 bases, with 16 bases left between them. From germline, CDR1 is SGHDT and CDR2 YYEEEE. CDR3 size: 14 residues.